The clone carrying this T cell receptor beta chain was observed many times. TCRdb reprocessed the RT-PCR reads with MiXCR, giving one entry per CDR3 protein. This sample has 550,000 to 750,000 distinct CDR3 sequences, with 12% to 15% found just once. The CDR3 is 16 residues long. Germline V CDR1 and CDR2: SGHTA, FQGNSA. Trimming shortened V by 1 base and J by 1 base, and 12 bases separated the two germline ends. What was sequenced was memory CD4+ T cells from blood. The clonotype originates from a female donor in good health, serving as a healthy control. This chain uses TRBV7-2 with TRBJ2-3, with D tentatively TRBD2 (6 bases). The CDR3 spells CASSLGASVGTDTQYF. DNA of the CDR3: TGTGCCAGCAGCTTAGGGGCTAGCGTTGGCACAGATACGCAGTATTTT. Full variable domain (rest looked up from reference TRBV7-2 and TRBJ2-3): GAGVSQSPSNKVTEKGKDVELRCDPISGHTALYWYRQSLGQGLEFLIYFQGNSAPDKSGLPSDRFSAERTGGSVSTLTIQRTQQEDSAVYLCASSLGASVGTDTQYFGPGTRLTVL.